Presented here are 30 T cell receptor beta chains from one specimen sequenced in a study of T cell changes during pregnancy in multiple sclerosis. Only in-frame clones appear in the TCRdb table, and some are missing; sequencing was by immunoSEQ multiplex PCR. The sample includes 32,000 or so clones, 90% seen only once; the top ten take 0.35% to 0.4%. Sequenced material: CD4+ T cells from peripheral blood mononuclear cells, taken in the second trimester of pregnancy. These TCRs come from a female donor with multiple sclerosis, enrolled in a pregnancy study.

This rearrangement joins TRBV5-1 to TRBJ1-1; D perhaps matches TRBD1 (5 bases). V was pared by 4 bases and J by 3 bases, with 10 bases between. In germline, CDR1 is SGHRS, CDR2 YFSETQ. The CDR3 contains 13 residues. CDR3 nucleotide sequence: TGCGCCAGCAGCGTCGGACATGACACTGAAGCTTTCTTT. Its translation is CASSVGHDTEAFF.

The rearrangement uses TRBV6-1 and TRBJ2-1, with TRBD2 identical over 12 bases. Germline V gene data show CDR1 as MNHNS and CDR2 as SASEGT. The V and J ends lost 4 bases and 0 bases, in that order; junction bases with no gene match: 7. CDR3 size: 18 residues. CDR3: CASSVLAGGMSSYNEQFF. The CDR3 bases are TGTGCCAGCAGTGTTCTAGCGGGGGGGATGAGCTCCTACAATGAGCAGTTCTTC.

This rearrangement joins TRBV4-3 to TRBJ2-5; D not certain. This CDR3 is 12 amino acids long. Germline-derived CDR1 and CDR2 are LGHNA and YSLEER. Trimming left V 0 bases short and J 5 bases short, with 4 bases between. The CDR3 loop is CASSQDLETQYF. CDR3 in DNA: TGCGCCAGCAGCCAAGATCTCGAGACCCAGTACTTC.

The chain uses TRBV7-9 and TRBJ1-4, with D perhaps matching TRBD1 (5 bases). Trimming cost V 1 base and J 0 bases, with 9 bases left between them. Germline V CDR1 and CDR2: SEHNR, FQNEAQ (reference sequence). The CDR3 length is 16 residues. The CDR3 here is CASSLGRGATNEKLFF. The CDR3 DNA sequence: TGTGCCAGCAGCTTAGGTCGGGGGGCAACTAATGAAAAACTGTTTTTT.

The chain uses TRBV7-9 and TRBJ2-4; D might be TRBD1 (6 bases). Trimming stripped 1 base from V and 0 bases from J, with 16 bases between. CDR1 and CDR2 (germline): SEHNR, FQNEAQ (reference sequence). The CDR3 length is 18 residues. This chain's CDR3 is CASSLGGGSSIAKNIQYF. The CDR3 DNA follows: TGTGCCAGCAGCTTAGGAGGGGGTTCAAGCATAGCCAAAAACATTCAGTACTTC.

The rearrangement joins TRBV5-1 to TRBJ2-2; 10 bases match TRBD1. Germline V gene lookup returns CDR1 SGHRS and CDR2 YFSETQ. Germline trimming cut 2 bases from V and 6 bases from J; bases unmatched to any gene: 4. This CDR3 contains 15 residues. This chain's CDR3 is CASSLIGQGAGELFF. The DNA of the CDR3 is TGCGCCAGCAGCTTAATAGGACAGGGGGCCGGGGAGCTGTTTTTT.

The chain couples TRBV27 to TRBJ2-7; 7 bases are a match to TRBD1. This CDR3 comprises 14 residues. V lost 3 bases and J lost 1; bases outside the gene matches: 3. Germline assignment: CDR1 MNHEY and CDR2 SMNVEV (reference sequence). CDR3 loop: CASSLYRGSYEQYF. CDR3 sequence (DNA): TGTGCCAGCAGTTTGTACAGGGGTTCCTACGAGCAGTACTTC.

The chain joins TRBV5-1 to TRBJ1-4, with 7 nucleotides matching TRBD1. CDR3 length: 15 residues. Trimming at V came to 1 base and at J to 5 bases, leaving 5 bases not matched to a gene. The V gene's germline CDR1 is SGHRS and CDR2 YFSETQ. CDR3 amino acids: CASSLIGQENEKLFF. The DNA of the CDR3 is TGCGCCAGCAGCTTGATAGGACAGGAAAATGAAAAACTGTTTTTT.

The V and J genes are TRBV30 and TRBJ2-1; 7 nucleotides match TRBD1. The length of the CDR3 is 13 residues. With 0 bases clipped from V and 5 bases from J, the junction kept 1 base outside the gene matches. CDR1 GTSNPN and CDR2 SVGIG come from the germline V gene (reference sequence). CDR3 region: CAWSVGTDNEQFF. The CDR3 nucleotides are TGTGCCTGGAGTGTCGGGACAGACAATGAGCAGTTCTTC.

The chain employs TRBV7-3 and TRBJ2-1, with D possibly TRBD2 on 6 matching bases. This CDR3 has 15 amino acids. CDR1 is SGHTA, CDR2 FQGTGA, per germline. Deletions cut 2 bases from V and 6 bases from J, with 14 bases between. CDR3 coding DNA: TGTGCCAGCAGCTTAGGGGGGACGGTACTCAATGAGCAGTTCTTC. Its protein is CASSLGGTVLNEQFF.

The V gene is TRBV7-4, the J gene TRBJ1-5; no clear D gene. CDR1 SGHVT and CDR2 SQSDAQ come from the germline V gene. This CDR3 is built from 13 residues. Trimming shortened V by 8 bases and J by 4 bases, and 12 bases separated the two germline ends. The CDR3 sequence is CASLQEQNQPQHF. For the CDR3, the DNA is TGTGCCAGCCTCCAAGAACAGAATCAGCCCCAGCATTTT.

The gene calls are TRBV5-1 and TRBJ1-6; possible D gene TRBD1, 5 bases. Trimming took 0 bases from V and 7 from J, leaving 20 bases between them. The CDR3 length is 18 residues. Per the germline V gene, CDR1 is SGHRS and CDR2 is YFSETQ. The CDR3 sequence is CASSLAPGGFLANSPLHF. The CDR3 DNA reads as TGCGCCAGCAGCTTGGCCCCGGGGGGGTTTCTCGCAAATTCACCCCTCCACTTT.

The chain joins TRBV7-3 to TRBJ1-2; possibly TRBD1 for D (6 bases). Trimming took 5 bases from V and 2 from J, leaving 9 bases between them. The CDR3 loop spans 13 amino acids. CDR1 is SGHTA, CDR2 FQGTGA, per germline. CDR3 in amino acids: CASSPQGNYGYTF. CDR3 sequence (DNA): TGTGCCAGCAGCCCACAGGGCAACTATGGCTACACCTTC.

In its sample, this clone was seen a few times. The chain uses TRBV6-1 and TRBJ1-2; D is ambiguous. The CDR3 extends over 15 amino acids. The V and J ends lost 2 bases and 0 bases respectively, with 10 bases between them. Germline V lookup: CDR1 MNHNS, CDR2 SASEGT. CDR3: CASSELRLANYGYTF. The CDR3 DNA reads as TGTGCCAGCAGTGAATTGCGGTTAGCTAACTATGGCTACACCTTC.

This clone is deemed medium-sized. The rearrangement links TRBV7-2 to TRBJ1-3; D not certain. V was shortened by 1 base and J by 2 bases, with 6 bases between the two germline ends. CDR1 and CDR2 from the germline V gene are SGHTA and FQGNSA. The CDR3 has 14 residues. Here the CDR3 DNA reads TGTGCCAGCAGCTTAGTTCGGGCTGGAAACACCATATATTTT. The encoded protein is CASSLVRAGNTIYF.

This clone was recorded only once. This CDR3 is CASTQGQGLGGYTF. The DNA for the CDR3 is TGTGCCAGTACCCAGGGGCAGGGGTTGGGTGGCTACACCTTC. V gene TRBV19 combines with J gene TRBJ1-2, with D tentatively TRBD1 (6 bases). Germline V gene data show CDR1 as LNHDA and CDR2 as SQIVND (reference sequence). V shed 7 bases and J shed 7 bases, with 19 bases lying between them. The CDR3 is 14 amino acids.

The chain combines TRBV7-9 with TRBJ1-5; 9 nucleotides line up with TRBD1. The V and J ends lost 5 bases and 0 bases, in that order; junction bases with no gene match: 5. Germline V gives CDR1 SEHNR, CDR2 FQNEAQ (reference sequence). CDR3 length equals 16 residues. This CDR3 reads CASSPGQGNSNQPQHF. CDR3 DNA: TGTGCCAGCAGCCCGGGACAGGGAAATAGCAATCAGCCCCAGCATTTT.

This clone was observed a few times. The gene calls are TRBV29-1 and TRBJ1-2; maybe TRBD1 (6 bases). CDR1 is SQVTM, CDR2 ANQGSEA, per germline. The CDR3 length is 14 residues. The V and J ends lost 6 bases and 2 bases respectively, with 16 bases between them. Here the CDR3 reads CSVVTGTLNYGYTF. CDR3 in DNA: TGCAGCGTAGTCACCGGGACACTAAACTATGGCTACACCTTC. Filled out from reference TRBV29-1 and TRBJ1-2, the complete variable domain reads SAVISQKPSRDICQRGTSLTIQCQVDSQVTMMFWYRQQPGQSLTLIATANQGSEATYESGFVIDKFPISRPNLTFSTLTVSNMSPEDSSIYLCSVVTGTLNYGYTFGSGTRLTVV.

The chain has TRBV19 and TRBJ1-5, with TRBD1 identical over 8 bases. Germline assignment: CDR1 LNHDA and CDR2 SQIVND (reference sequence). The CDR3 loop spans 15 amino acids. V gave up 6 bases and J gave up 7 bases; unmatched junction bases: 11. DNA of the CDR3: TGTGCCAGTAGAAAAACACAGGGGGAAGGCCAGCCCCAGCATTTT. This translates into CASRKTQGEGQPQHF.

The rearrangement uses TRBV6-1 and TRBJ1-1; 8 nucleotides agree with TRBD1. The junction had 5 bases not matched to a gene; V was cut back by 0 bases and J by 5 bases. The CDR3 runs 15 residues. Germline V CDR1 and CDR2: MNHNS, SASEGT. The CDR3 sequence is CASSEAAGGGTEAFF. The CDR3 DNA reads as TGTGCCAGCAGTGAAGCAGCAGGGGGCGGGACTGAAGCTTTCTTT.

V gene TRBV10-1 combines with J gene TRBJ1-1, with 7 bases aligning to TRBD1. This CDR3 is 13 amino acids long. With 8 bases clipped from V and 4 bases from J, the junction kept 7 bases outside the gene matches. The germline CDR1 and CDR2 sequences are WNHNN and SYGVQD (reference sequence). CDR3 in amino acids: CASPGQAGTEAFF. The DNA for the CDR3 is TGCGCCAGCCCCGGACAGGCTGGCACTGAAGCTTTCTTT.

The J gene is TRBJ2-7, the V gene TRBV10-2, with 12 positions matching TRBD1. Germline CDR1 reads WSHSY; CDR2 reads SAAADI. With 6 bases clipped from V and 5 bases from J, the junction kept 5 bases outside the gene matches. The CDR3 totals 14 residues. CDR3 DNA: TGCGCCAGCAGGGGCGGGACAGGGGGCAACGAGCAGTACTTC. This sequence encodes CASRGGTGGNEQYF.

The chain employs TRBV4-1 and TRBJ1-2, with D maybe TRBD1 (6 bases). The germline V gene has CDR1 MGHRA and CDR2 YSYEKL. This CDR3 has 17 amino acids. V lost 3 bases to trimming and J lost 0 bases, with 17 bases between them. CDR3 protein: CASSHREGRGPNYGYTF. The CDR3 DNA is TGCGCCAGCAGCCATCGAGAGGGCAGGGGACCTAACTATGGCTACACCTTC.

The chain recombines TRBV7-9 with TRBJ1-1, with TRBD1 identical over 7 bases. V dropped 5 bases and J dropped 10; count of bases not matched to a gene: 7. Germline assignment: CDR1 SEHNR and CDR2 FQNEAQ (reference sequence). The CDR3 runs 12 residues. The CDR3 bases are TGTGCCAGCAGCCTTGACAGGGACTCAGCTTTCTTT. This codes for CASSLDRDSAFF.

This CDR3 is CASAGDRASYGYTF. Here the CDR3 DNA reads TGTGCCAGCGCCGGGGACAGGGCTAGCTATGGCTACACCTTC. The chain combines TRBV2 with TRBJ1-2, with TRBD1 matching over 9 bases. Trimming removed 8 bases from V and 4 bases from J; junction bases left unmatched: 8. The CDR3 extends over 14 amino acids. Per germline, CDR1 SNHLY and CDR2 FYNNEI.

V usage is TRBV18 and J usage is TRBJ2-7; TRBD2 agrees at 9 bases. CDR3 length: 14 amino acids. From germline, CDR1 is KGHSH and CDR2 LQKENI. V was pared by 1 base and J by 5 bases, with 3 bases of the junction left unmatched. As DNA, the CDR3 is TGTGCCAGCTCACCACTCCAGCGGGGGGACGAGCAGTACTTC. Amino acids: CASSPLQRGDEQYF.

The J gene is TRBJ2-1, the V gene TRBV18; 8 bases are shared with TRBD2. The CDR3 is 14 amino acids. Losses at the gene ends were 4 bases for V and 7 bases for J; bases not matched to a gene: 6. Germline V gene data show CDR1 as KGHSH and CDR2 as LQKENI. The CDR3 sequence is CASSLTGGSNEQFF. CDR3 nucleotides: TGTGCCAGCTCACTTACGGGGGGGTCAAATGAGCAGTTCTTC.

This chain joins TRBV6-5 and TRBJ2-7; tentative D call: TRBD2 (6 bases). The germline CDR1 and CDR2 sequences are MNHEY and SVGAGI. This CDR3 has 16 residues. V dropped 2 bases and J dropped 0 bases, with 14 bases sitting between them. The CDR3 DNA follows: TGTGCCAGCAGTTACCTTCGCGGGGCCAGCTCCTACGAGCAGTACTTC. The encoded protein is CASSYLRGASSYEQYF.

The rearrangement links TRBV4-1 to TRBJ2-5; TRBD2 matches 11 bases. Germline loops: CDR1 MGHRA, CDR2 YSYEKL. This CDR3 region has 16 residues. With 0 bases clipped from V and 5 bases from J, the junction kept 5 bases outside the gene matches. CDR3 residues: CASSQDRASGGETQYF. Written as DNA, the CDR3 is TGCGCCAGCAGCCAAGATCGGGCTAGCGGGGGGGAGACCCAGTACTTC.

The chain employs TRBV5-1 and TRBJ2-7, with 8 bases lining up with TRBD2. The length of the CDR3 is 13 residues. V lost 5 bases to trimming and J lost 2 bases; unmatched junction nucleotides: 3. The germline gives CDR1 SGHRS, CDR2 YFSETQ. The CDR3 protein is CASSSGVTYEQYF. DNA of the CDR3: TGCGCCAGCAGTAGCGGGGTGACCTACGAGCAGTACTTC.